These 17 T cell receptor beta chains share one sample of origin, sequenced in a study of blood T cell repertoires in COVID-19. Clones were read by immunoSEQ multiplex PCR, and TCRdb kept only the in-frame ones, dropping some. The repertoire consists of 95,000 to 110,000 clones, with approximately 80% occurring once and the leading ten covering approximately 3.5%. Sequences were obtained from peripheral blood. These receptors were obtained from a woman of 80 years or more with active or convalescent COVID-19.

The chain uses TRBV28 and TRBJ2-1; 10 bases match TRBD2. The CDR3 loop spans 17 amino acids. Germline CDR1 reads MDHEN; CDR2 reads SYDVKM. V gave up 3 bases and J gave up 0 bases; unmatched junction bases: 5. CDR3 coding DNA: TGTGCCAGCAGTTTTCGCTCTAGCGGGAGCTCCTACAATGAGCAGTTCTTC. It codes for CASSFRSSGSSYNEQFF. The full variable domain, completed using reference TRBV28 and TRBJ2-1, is DVKVTQSSRYLVKRTGEKVFLECVQDMDHENMFWYRQDPGLGLRLIYFSYDVKMKEKGDIPEGYSVSREKKERFSLILESASTNQTSMYLCASSFRSSGSSYNEQFFGPGTRLTVL.

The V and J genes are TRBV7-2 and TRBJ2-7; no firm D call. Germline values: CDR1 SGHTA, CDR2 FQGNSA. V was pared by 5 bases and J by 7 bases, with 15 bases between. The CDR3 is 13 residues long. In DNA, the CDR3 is TGTGCCAGCAGCGGGCCGCTGGTAGTAGAGCAGTACTTC. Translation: CASSGPLVVEQYF.

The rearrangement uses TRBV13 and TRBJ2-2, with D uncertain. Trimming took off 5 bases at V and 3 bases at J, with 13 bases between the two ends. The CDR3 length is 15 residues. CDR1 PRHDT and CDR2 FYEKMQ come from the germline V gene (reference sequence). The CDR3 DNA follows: TGTGCCAGCAGCCCCAGTACCGATTACACCGGGGAGCTGTTTTTT. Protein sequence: CASSPSTDYTGELFF.

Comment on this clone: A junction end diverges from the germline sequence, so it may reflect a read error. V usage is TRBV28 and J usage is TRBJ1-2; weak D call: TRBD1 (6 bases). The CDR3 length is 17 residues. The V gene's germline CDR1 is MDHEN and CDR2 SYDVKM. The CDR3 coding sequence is TGTACCAGCAGTTTTCTGGCAGGGGATCCCTACAACTATGGCTACACCTTC. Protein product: CTSSFLAGDPYNYGYTF.

The CDR3 is CASSLVGNEQFF. In DNA form, the CDR3 reads TGTGCCAGCAGCTTAGTCGGGAATGAGCAGTTCTTC. The chain links TRBV11-2 to TRBJ2-1; D gene unclear. Germline CDR1 reads SGHAT; CDR2 reads FQNNGV. CDR3 length: 12 residues. V lost 1 base, J lost 7 bases, and 5 bases lay in between.

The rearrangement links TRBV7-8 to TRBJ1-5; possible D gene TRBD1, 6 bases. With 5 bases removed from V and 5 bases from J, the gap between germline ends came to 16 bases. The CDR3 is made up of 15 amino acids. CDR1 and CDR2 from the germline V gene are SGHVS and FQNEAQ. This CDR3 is CASSRRGQSYQPQHF. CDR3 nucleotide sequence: TGTGCCAGCAGCCGGCGTGGACAGAGTTATCAGCCCCAGCATTTT.

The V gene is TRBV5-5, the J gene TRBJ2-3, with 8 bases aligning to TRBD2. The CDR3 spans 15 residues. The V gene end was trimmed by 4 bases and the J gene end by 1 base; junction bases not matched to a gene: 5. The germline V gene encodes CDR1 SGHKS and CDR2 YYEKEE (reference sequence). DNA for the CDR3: TGTGCCAGCAGCCACACTAGCGGCGGCACAGATACGCAGTATTTT. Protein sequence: CASSHTSGGTDTQYF.

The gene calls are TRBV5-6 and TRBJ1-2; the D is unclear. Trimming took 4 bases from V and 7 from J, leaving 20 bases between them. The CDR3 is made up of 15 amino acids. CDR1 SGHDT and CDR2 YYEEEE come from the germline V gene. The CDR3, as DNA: TGTGCCAGCAGCCAACGAACAACTATTAGGTCTGGCTACACCTTC. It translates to CASSQRTTIRSGYTF.

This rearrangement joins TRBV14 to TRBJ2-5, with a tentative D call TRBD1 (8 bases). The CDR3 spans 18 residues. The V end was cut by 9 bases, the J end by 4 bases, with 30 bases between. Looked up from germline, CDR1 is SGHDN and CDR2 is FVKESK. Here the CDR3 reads CARKGGTGLDGRSETQYF. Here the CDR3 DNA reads TGTGCCAGAAAGGGGGGGACAGGTCTAGACGGGCGTTCAGAGACCCAGTACTTC.

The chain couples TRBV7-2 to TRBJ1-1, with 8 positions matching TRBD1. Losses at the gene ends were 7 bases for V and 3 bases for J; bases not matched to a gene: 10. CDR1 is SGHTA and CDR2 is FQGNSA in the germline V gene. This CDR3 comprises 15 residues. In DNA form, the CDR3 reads TGTGCCAGCACCGATACCGCAGGGGGCTACACTGAAGCTTTCTTT. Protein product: CASTDTAGGYTEAFF.

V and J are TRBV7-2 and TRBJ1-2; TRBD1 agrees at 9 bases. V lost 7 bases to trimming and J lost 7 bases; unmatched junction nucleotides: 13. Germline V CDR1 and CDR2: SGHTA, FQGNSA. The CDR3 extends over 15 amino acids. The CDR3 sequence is CASIGPGQGFVGYTF. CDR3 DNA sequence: TGTGCCAGCATCGGTCCGGGACAGGGATTTGTTGGCTACACCTTC.

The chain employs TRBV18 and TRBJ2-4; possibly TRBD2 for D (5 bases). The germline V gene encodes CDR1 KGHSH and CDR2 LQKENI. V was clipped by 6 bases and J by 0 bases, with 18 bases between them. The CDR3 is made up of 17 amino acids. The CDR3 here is CASSPDFGWVAKNIQYF. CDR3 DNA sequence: TGTGCCAGCTCCCCGGACTTTGGATGGGTAGCCAAAAACATTCAGTACTTC.

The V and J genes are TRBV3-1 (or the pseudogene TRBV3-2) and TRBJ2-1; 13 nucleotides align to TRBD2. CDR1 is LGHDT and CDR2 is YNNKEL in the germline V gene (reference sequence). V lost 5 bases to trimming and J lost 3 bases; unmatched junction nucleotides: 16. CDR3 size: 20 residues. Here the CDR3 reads CASSYPWTSGGPLFYNEQFF. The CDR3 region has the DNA TGTGCCAGCAGCTACCCCTGGACTAGCGGGGGTCCGTTATTCTACAATGAGCAGTTCTTC.

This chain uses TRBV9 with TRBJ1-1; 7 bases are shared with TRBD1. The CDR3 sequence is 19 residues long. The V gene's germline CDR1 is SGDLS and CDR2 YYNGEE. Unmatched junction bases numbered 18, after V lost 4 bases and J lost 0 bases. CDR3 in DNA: TGTGCCAGCAGCCCCCTCGGAGTCGCAGGGGGTGGGATGAACACTGAAGCTTTCTTT. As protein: CASSPLGVAGGGMNTEAFF.

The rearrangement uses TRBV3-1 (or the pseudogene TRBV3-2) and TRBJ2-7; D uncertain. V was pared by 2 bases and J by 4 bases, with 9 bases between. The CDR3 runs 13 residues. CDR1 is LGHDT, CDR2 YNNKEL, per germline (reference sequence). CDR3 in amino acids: CASSQYGEYEQYF. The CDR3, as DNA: TGTGCCAGCAGCCAATACGGAGAATACGAGCAGTACTTC.

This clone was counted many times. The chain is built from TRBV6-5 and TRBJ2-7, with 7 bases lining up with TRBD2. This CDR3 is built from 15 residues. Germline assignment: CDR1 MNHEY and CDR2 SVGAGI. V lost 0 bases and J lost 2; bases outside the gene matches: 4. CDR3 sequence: CASSYSGGSPYEQYF. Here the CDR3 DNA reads TGTGCCAGCAGTTACTCGGGAGGGAGCCCCTACGAGCAGTACTTC.

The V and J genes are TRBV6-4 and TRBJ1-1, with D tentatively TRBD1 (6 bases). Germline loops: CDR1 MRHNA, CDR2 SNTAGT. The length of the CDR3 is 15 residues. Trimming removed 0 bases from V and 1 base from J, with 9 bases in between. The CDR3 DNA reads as TGTGCCAGCAGTGACTCGAGGGGGGGGAACACTGAAGCTTTCTTT. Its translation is CASSDSRGGNTEAFF.